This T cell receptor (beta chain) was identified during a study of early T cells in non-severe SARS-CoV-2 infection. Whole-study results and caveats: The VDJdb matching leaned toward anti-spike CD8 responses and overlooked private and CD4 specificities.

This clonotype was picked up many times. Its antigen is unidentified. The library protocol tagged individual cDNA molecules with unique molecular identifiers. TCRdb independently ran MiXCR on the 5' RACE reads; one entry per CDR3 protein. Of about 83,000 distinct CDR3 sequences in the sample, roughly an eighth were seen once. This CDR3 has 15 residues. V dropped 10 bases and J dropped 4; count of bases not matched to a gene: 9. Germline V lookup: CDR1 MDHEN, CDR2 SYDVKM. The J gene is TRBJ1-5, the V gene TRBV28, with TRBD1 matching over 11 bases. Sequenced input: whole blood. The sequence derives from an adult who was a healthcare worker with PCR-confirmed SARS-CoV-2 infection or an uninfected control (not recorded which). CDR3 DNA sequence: TGTGCCACCAGACAGGGACAGGGGGTAAATCAGCCCCAGCATTTT. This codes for CATRQGQGVNQPQHF. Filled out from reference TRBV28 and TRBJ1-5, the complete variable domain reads DVKVTQSSRYLVKRTGEKVFLECVQDMDHENMFWYRQDPGLGLRLIYFSYDVKMKEKGDIPEGYSVSREKKERFSLILESASTNQTSMYLCATRQGQGVNQPQHFGDGTRLSIL.